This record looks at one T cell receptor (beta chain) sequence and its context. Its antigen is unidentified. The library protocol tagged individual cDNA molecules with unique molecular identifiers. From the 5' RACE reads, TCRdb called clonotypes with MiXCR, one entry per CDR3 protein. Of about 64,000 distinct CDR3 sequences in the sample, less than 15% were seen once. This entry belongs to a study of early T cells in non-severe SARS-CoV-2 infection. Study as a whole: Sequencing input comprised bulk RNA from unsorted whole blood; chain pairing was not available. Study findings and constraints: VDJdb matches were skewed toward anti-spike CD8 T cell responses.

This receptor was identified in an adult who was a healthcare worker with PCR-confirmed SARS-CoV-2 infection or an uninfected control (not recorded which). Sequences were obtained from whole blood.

This CDR3 is CATTQVGGAADTQYF. The CDR3 DNA follows: TGTGCCACCACCCAAGTGGGGGGGGCGGCAGATACGCAGTATTTT. The chain uses TRBV12-3 or TRBV12-4 and TRBJ2-3; tentatively, D is TRBD2 (7 bases). The CDR3 is made up of 15 amino acids. The V and J ends lost 10 bases and 4 bases respectively, with 21 bases between them.